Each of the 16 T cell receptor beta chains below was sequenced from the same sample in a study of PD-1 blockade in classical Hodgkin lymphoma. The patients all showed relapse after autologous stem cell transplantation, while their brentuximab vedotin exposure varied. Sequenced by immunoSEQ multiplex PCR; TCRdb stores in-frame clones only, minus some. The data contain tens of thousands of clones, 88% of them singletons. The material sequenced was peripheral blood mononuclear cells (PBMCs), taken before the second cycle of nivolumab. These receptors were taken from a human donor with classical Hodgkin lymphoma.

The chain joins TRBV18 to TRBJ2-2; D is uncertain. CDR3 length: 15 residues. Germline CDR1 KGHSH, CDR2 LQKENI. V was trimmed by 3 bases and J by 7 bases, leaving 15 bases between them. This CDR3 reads CASSPRSGLFGELFF. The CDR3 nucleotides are TGTGCCAGCTCACCTCGCAGTGGGCTTTTCGGGGAGCTGTTTTTT.

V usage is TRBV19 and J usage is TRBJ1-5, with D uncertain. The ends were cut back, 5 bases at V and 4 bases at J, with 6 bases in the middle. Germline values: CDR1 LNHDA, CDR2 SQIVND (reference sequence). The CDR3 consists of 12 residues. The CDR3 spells CASSRANQPQHF. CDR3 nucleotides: TGTGCCAGTAGTCGGGCAAATCAGCCCCAGCATTTT.

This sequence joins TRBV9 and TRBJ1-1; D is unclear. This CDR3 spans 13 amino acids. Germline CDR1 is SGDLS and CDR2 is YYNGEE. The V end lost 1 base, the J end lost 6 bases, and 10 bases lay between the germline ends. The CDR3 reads CASSVLGMAEAFF. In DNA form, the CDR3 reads TGTGCCAGCAGCGTATTAGGGATGGCTGAAGCTTTCTTT. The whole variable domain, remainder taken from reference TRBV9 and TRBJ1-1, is DSGVTQTPKHLITATGQRVTLRCSPRSGDLSVYWYQQSLDQGLQFLIQYYNGEERAKGNILERFSAQQFPDLHSELNLSSLELGDSALYFCASSVLGMAEAFFGQGTRLTVV.

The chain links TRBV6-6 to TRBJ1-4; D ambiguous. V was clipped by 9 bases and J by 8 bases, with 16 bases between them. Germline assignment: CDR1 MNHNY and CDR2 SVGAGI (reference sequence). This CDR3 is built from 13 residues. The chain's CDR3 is CASIRQLEEKLFF. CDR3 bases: TGTGCCAGTATCCGGCAGTTGGAAGAAAAACTGTTTTTT.

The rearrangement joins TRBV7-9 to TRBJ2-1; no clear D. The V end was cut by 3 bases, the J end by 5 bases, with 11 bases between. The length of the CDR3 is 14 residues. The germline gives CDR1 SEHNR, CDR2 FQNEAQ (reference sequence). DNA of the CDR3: TGTGCCAGCAGCTTCCTAGGGAATGACAATGAGCAGTTCTTC. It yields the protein CASSFLGNDNEQFF. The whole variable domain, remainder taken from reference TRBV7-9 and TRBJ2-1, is DTGVSQNPRHKITKRGQNVTFRCDPISEHNRLYWYRQTLGQGPEFLTYFQNEAQLEKSRLLSDRFSAERPKGSFSTLEIQRTEQGDSAMYLCASSFLGNDNEQFFGPGTRLTVL.

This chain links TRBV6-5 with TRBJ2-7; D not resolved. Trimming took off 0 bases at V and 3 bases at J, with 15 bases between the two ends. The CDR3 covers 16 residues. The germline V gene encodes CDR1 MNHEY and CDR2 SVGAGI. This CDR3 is CASSYSIRTDLYEQYF. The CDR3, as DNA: TGTGCCAGCAGTTACTCGATAAGGACGGATCTCTACGAGCAGTACTTC.

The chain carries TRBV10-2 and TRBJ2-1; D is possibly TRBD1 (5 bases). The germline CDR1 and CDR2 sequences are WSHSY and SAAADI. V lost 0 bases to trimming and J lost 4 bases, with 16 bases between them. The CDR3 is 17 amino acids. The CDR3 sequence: CASSESLGVAEYNEQFF. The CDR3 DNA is TGCGCCAGCAGTGAGTCCCTAGGGGTAGCTGAGTACAATGAGCAGTTCTTC.

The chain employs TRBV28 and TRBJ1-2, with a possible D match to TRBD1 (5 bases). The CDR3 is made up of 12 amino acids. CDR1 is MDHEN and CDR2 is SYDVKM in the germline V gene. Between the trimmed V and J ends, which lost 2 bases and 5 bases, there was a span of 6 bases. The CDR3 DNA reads TGTGCCAGCAGTTTAGCAGGGTATGGCTACACCTTC. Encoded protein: CASSLAGYGYTF.

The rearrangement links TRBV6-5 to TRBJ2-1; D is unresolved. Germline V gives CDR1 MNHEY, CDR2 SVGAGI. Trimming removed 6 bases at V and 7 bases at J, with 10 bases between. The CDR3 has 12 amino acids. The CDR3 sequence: CASSPQSNEQFF. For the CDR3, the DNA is TGTGCCAGCAGCCCTCAGTCGAATGAGCAGTTCTTC.

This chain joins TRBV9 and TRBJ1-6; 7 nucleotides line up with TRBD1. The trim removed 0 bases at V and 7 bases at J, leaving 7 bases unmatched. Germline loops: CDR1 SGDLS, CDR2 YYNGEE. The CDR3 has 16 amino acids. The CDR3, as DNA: TGTGCCAGCAGCGTAGCCTCCCCAGGGGGGAATTCACCCCTCCACTTT. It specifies CASSVASPGGNSPLHF.

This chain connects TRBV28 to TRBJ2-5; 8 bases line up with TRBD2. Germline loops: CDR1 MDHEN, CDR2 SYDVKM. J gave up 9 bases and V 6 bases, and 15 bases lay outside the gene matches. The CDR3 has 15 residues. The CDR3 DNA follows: TGTGCCAGCAGCCTGGGGCCGGGAGGGAGGATGCCCCAGTACTTC. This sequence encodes CASSLGPGGRMPQYF.

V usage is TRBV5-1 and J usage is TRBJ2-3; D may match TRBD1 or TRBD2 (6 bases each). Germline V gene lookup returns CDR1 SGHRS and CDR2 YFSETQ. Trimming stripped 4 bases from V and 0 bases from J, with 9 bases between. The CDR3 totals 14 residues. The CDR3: CASSRGVSTDTQYF. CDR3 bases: TGCGCCAGCAGCAGGGGGGTAAGCACAGATACGCAGTATTTT. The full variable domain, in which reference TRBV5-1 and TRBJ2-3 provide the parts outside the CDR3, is KAGVTQTPRYLIKTRGQQVTLSCSPISGHRSVSWYQQTPGQGLQFLFEYFSETQRNKGNFPGRFSGRQFSNSRSEMNVSTLELGDSALYLCASSRGVSTDTQYFGPGTRLTVL.

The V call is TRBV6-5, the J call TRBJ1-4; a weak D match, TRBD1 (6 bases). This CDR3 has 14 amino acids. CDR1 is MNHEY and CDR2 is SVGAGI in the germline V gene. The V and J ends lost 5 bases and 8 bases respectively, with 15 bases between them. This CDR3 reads CASSQGGVREKLFF. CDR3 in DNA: TGTGCCAGCAGTCAAGGGGGAGTTAGAGAAAAACTGTTTTTT.

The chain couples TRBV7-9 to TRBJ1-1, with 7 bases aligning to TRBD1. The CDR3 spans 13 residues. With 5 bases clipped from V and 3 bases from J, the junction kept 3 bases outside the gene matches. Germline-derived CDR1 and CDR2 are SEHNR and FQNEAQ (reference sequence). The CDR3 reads CASSAGQHTEAFF. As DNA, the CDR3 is TGTGCCAGCAGCGCGGGACAGCACACTGAAGCTTTCTTT.

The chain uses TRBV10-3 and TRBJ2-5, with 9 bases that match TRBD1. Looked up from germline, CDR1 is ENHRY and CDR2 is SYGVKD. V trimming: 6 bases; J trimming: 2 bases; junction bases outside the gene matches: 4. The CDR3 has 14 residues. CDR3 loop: CAISPGTGQETQYF. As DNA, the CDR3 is TGTGCCATCAGCCCTGGGACAGGGCAAGAGACCCAGTACTTC.

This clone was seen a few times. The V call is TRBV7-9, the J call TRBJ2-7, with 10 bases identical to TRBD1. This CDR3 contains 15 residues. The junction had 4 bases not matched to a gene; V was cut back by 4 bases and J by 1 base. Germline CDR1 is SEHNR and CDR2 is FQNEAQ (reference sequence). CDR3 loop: CASSSVGQGSYEQYF. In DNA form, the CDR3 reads TGTGCCAGCAGCTCTGTGGGACAGGGGTCCTACGAGCAGTACTTC.